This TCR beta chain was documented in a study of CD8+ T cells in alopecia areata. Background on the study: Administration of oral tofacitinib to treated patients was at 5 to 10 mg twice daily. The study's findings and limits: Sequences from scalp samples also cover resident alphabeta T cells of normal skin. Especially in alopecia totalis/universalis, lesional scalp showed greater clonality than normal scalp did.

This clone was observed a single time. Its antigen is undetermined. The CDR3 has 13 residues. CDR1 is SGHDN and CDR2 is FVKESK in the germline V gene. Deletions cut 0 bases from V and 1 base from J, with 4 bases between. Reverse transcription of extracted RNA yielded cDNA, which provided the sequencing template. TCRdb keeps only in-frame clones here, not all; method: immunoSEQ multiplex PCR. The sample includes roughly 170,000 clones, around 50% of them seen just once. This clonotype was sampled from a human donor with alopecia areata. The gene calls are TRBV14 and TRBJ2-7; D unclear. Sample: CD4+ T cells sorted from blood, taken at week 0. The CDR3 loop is CASSQDHSYEQYF. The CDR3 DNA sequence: TGTGCCAGCAGCCAAGATCATTCCTACGAGCAGTACTTC.